Listed below are T cell receptor beta chains from one sample, sequenced in a study of T cell responses to AZD1222 COVID-19 vaccine. Profiled with immunoSEQ multiplex PCR; TCRdb holds only in-frame clones, not every one. Found here are roughly 150,000 clones, about 93% of them singletons; the top ten hold roughly 9%. Sequencing was performed on peripheral blood, taken on day 0 of AZD1222 vaccination. The receptors derive from an adult in good health. Both conserved end residues are part of each CDR3. A D gene is named only where the DNA matches it firmly. Size is omitted from some rows. Given values are once, few, many or a class for expanded clones.

TGTGCCAGCAGCAAGACAGGGCCCGGAGATTCACCCCTCCACTTT CASSKTGPGDSPLHF TRBD1 - TRBJ1-6 TRBV7-2
TGTGCCAGCAGCCAAAGGACAGCCAAAGAGACCCAGTACTTC CASSQRTAKETQYF - - TRBJ2-5 TRBV4-2
TGTGCCAGCAGTTATGGCAGGGAGAGCTATGGCTACACCTTC CASSYGRESYGYTF - - TRBJ1-2 TRBV6-2/TRBV6-3
TGTGCCAGCAGCTTGACAGTAAGCACAGATACGCAGTATTTT CASSLTVSTDTQYF - - TRBJ2-3 TRBV7-9
TGTGCCAGCAGCCCGCGGGGAGATACGCAGTATTTT CASSPRGDTQYF - - TRBJ2-3 TRBV7-8
TGTGCCAGCAGTTTACTGGCAGGGGATGGTGAAAAACTGTTTTTT CASSLLAGDGEKLFF - - TRBJ1-4 TRBV28
TGTGCTAGTGGTTTTAATAGGGGGGACACCATATATTTT CASGFNRGDTIYF - - TRBJ1-3 TRBV12-5
TGTGCCAGCAGACCCCGCCTTGACTTCTATGGCTACACCTTC CASRPRLDFYGYTF - - TRBJ1-2 TRBV28
TGTGCCAGCAGCCCTGCGGGGGAGCAGTACTTC CASSPAGEQYF - - TRBJ2-7 TRBV7-9
TGTGCCAGCAGCTTTCATAGCTCCTATAATTCACCCCTCCACTTT CASSFHSSYNSPLHF - - TRBJ1-6 TRBV7-8
TGTGCCAGCGAGGGGGGGCACAGTAATGAAAAACTGTTTTTT CASEGGHSNEKLFF - few TRBJ1-4 TRBV2
TGCGCCAGCAGCCAGGGACAGGGCCCAACTAATGAAAAACTGTTTTTT CASSQGQGPTNEKLFF TRBD1 once TRBJ1-4 TRBV4-1
TGTGCCATCAGTGACAGAACGAACACTGAAGCTTTCTTT CAISDRTNTEAFF - - TRBJ1-1 TRBV10-3
TGTGCCAGCAGTTTTCCCCCTACAGATCTAGGGGATCGCTACGAGCAGTACTTC CASSFPPTDLGDRYEQYF - - TRBJ2-7 TRBV28
TGTGCCAGCAGTCTCGGGGGTAAAGAGACCCAGTACTTC CASSLGGKETQYF - - TRBJ2-5 TRBV5-5
TGTGCCAGCAGCCCCGGGACAGGTGGTTGGCGTGGGACAGGTTACAATGAGCAGTTCTTC CASSPGTGGWRGTGYNEQFF TRBD1 once TRBJ2-1 TRBV4-2
TGCGCCAGCAGCTTGGACGGGCTACCCCGGGTCGATGAGCAGTTCTTC CASSLDGLPRVDEQFF - - TRBJ2-1 TRBV5-1
TGTGCCACTAACACAGGGAAGAACACTGAAGCTTTCTTT CATNTGKNTEAFF - - TRBJ1-1 TRBV15
TGTGCCAGCAGGTCCAGGGGTGGCAATCAGCCCCAGCATTTT CASRSRGGNQPQHF - - TRBJ1-5 TRBV2
TGTGCCAGCAGCTTAGTTGCGGGAGGGAACACTGAAGCTTTCTTT CASSLVAGGNTEAFF - - TRBJ1-1 TRBV13
TGCGCCAGCACCCGGGAAGGTTACACTGAAGCTTTCTTT CASTREGYTEAFF - once TRBJ1-1 TRBV5-1
TGTGCCAGCAGCCTCCGGGGCCTTTGGGGGGGGAGCACAGATACGCAGTATTTT CASSLRGLWGGSTDTQYF TRBD2 - TRBJ2-3 TRBV9
TGTGCCAGCAGCCCGGGGTGGGGCACTGAAGCTTTCTTT CASSPGWGTEAFF - - TRBJ1-1 TRBV7-3
TGTGCCAGCAGTGGACGGTTCCAAGAGACCCAGTACTTC CASSGRFQETQYF - - TRBJ2-5 TRBV11-3
TGTGCCAGTAGTGGGGACCCCGGGCGGGGGAACACTGAAGCTTTCTTT CASSGDPGRGNTEAFF - - TRBJ1-1 TRBV19
TGTGCCTGGATGGGACGGCCAAACACTGAAGCTTTCTTT CAWMGRPNTEAFF - - TRBJ1-1 TRBV30
TGTGCCAGCAGCTTCAGGACTCAAGCTTTCTTT CASSFRTQAFF - - TRBJ1-1 TRBV7-9
TGTGCCAGCCACGGGGCTAGCGGGGCGACCTATGGCTACACCTTC CASHGASGATYGYTF - - TRBJ1-2 TRBV7-9
TGTGCCACCCTACCATCCGGGGGAAACATTCAGTACTTC CATLPSGGNIQYF - - TRBJ2-4 TRBV27
TGTGCTAGTGCCCAGGCCGCAGGGACTCGGTCTTACTTC CASAQAAGTRSYF - - TRBJ2-5 TRBV12-5
TGTGCCAGCAGCTTAGTACAAGCGGGGGTTGGGGCCAACGTCCTGACTTTC CASSLVQAGVGANVLTF TRBD2 - TRBJ2-6 TRBV7-9
TGTGCCAGCAGTTCCCAAAACAGGAGACTCACAGATACGCAGTATTTT CASSSQNRRLTDTQYF - - TRBJ2-3 TRBV27
TGTGCCAGTAGCCCGGGACAGGGGATCGGGTCACCCCTCCACTTT CASSPGQGIGSPLHF TRBD1 - TRBJ1-6 TRBV19
TGTGCCAGCTCACCAAGGGGGCAGGGTCGTACTGAAGCTTTCTTT CASSPRGQGRTEAFF TRBD1 once TRBJ1-1 TRBV18
TGCGCCAGCAGCTTGGTAGGGGGGAACACTGAAGCTTTCTTT CASSLVGGNTEAFF - - TRBJ1-1 TRBV5-1
TGTGCCAGCAGCTTAGATCGTGAGGAGAGCAACTATGGCTACACCTTC CASSLDREESNYGYTF - - TRBJ1-2 TRBV7-9
TGTGCCAGCAGGATGGCGGGGGCTGGGTACGAGCAGTACTTC CASRMAGAGYEQYF - - TRBJ2-7 TRBV6-5
TGTGCCAGCAGCCATTTTCCGGGCATCCGGCGTGGGAATTCACCCCTCCACTTT CASSHFPGIRRGNSPLHF - - TRBJ1-6 TRBV7-2
TGTGCTAGTGGTTTGGTCCAAAACACCGGGGAGCTGTTTTTT CASGLVQNTGELFF - - TRBJ2-2 TRBV12-5
TGTGCCAGCAGCCAAGATCTAACTAGCGGGACCTACGAGCAGTACTTC CASSQDLTSGTYEQYF TRBD2 - TRBJ2-7 TRBV4-2
TGTGCCAGCAGCCAAGGTGGGGGTCCTTACCCTTACGAGCAGTACTTC CASSQGGGPYPYEQYF - - TRBJ2-7 TRBV7-2
TGCGCCAGCAGCCAAGATAGGGGGGACACTGAAGCTTTCTTT CASSQDRGDTEAFF - - TRBJ1-1 TRBV4-3
TGTGCCAGCGGGGTAGGACAGTTAATCTTC CASGVGQLIF - - TRBJ1-2 TRBV2
TGTGCCAGCAGCCCAGGACAGGGATTGCAGTACTTC CASSPGQGLQYF TRBD1 - TRBJ2-7 TRBV11-3
TGTGCCAGCAGCTTGGCACCCGGGACACCGACTGGAAACACCATATATTTT CASSLAPGTPTGNTIYF - - TRBJ1-3 TRBV5-4
TGTGCCAGCAGTGAGAGGGCCGGGGAGCTGTTTTTT CASSERAGELFF - - TRBJ2-2 TRBV2
TGTGCCAGTAGTATGGGAGGGGACCCTGAAGCTTTCTTT CASSMGGDPEAFF - - TRBJ1-1 TRBV19
TGTGCCAGCAGCCCGTCGGTGTTCCCAACACCCCTCCACTTT CASSPSVFPTPLHF - - TRBJ1-6 TRBV7-9
TGTGCCAGCAGCCCCGGGACAGGCCAAACTAACTATGGCTACACCTTC CASSPGTGQTNYGYTF TRBD1 - TRBJ1-2 TRBV28
TGTGCCAGCAGCTCTGGGGGGTTCCCGACCTACGAGCAGTACTTC CASSSGGFPTYEQYF - - TRBJ2-7 TRBV5-5
TGCGCCAGCAGCTGGGGGGGACAGGGGACCTACGAGCAGTACTTC CASSWGGQGTYEQYF TRBD1 once TRBJ2-7 TRBV5-1
TGTGCCAGCAGGAACGGACAGGGCTTCGGCACCGGGGAGCTGTTTTTT CASRNGQGFGTGELFF TRBD1 - TRBJ2-2 TRBV28
TGCAGCGTTGGGGGATACAATGAGCAGTTCTTC CSVGGYNEQFF - - TRBJ2-1 TRBV29-1
TGTGCCAGCAGCCAAGATGGAGGGACACATAACTATGGCTACACCTTC CASSQDGGTHNYGYTF - - TRBJ1-2 TRBV3-1/TRBV3-2
TGTGCCAGCAGCTTAGCCACAACTACTAAGGGGATGGTCAATCAGCCCCAGCATTTT CASSLATTTKGMVNQPQHF - - TRBJ1-5 TRBV7-8